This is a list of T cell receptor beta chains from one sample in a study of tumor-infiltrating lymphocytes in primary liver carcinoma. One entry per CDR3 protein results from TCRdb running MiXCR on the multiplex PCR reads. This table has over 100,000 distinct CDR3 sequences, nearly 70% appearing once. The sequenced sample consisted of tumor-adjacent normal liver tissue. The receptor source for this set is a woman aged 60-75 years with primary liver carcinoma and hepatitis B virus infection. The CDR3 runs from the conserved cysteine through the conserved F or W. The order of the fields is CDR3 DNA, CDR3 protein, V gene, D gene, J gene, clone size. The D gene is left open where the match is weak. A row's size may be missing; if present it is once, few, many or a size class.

cdr3_nt: TGTGCCAGCAAGGCCCCGGACTTCTCCTACGACCAGTACTTC
cdr3_aa: CASKAPDFSYDQYF
v_call: TRBV6-1
d_call: .
j_call: TRBJ2-7
clone_size: .

cdr3_nt: TGCGCCAGCAGCCCTCGAGGACTAGGGGACACCGCGGAGCTGTTTTTT
cdr3_aa: CASSPRGLGDTAELFF
v_call: TRBV5-1
d_call: .
j_call: TRBJ2-2
clone_size: .

cdr3_nt: TGCGCCAGCTGCCAAGGGGGACTACCGGGGCTACAAGCGACCCAGTACTTC
cdr3_aa: CASCQGGLPGLQATQYF
v_call: TRBV4-1
d_call: .
j_call: TRBJ2-5
clone_size: .

cdr3_nt: TGCGCCAGCAGCCAAGGTATGGGAGAGCCTTACAATGAGCAGTTCTTC
cdr3_aa: CASSQGMGEPYNEQFF
v_call: TRBV4-1
d_call: .
j_call: TRBJ2-1
clone_size: once

cdr3_nt: TGCAGTGCTAGAGATCTTATAGGCGCATTCAGTCAGCCCCAGCATTTT
cdr3_aa: CSARDLIGAFSQPQHF
v_call: TRBV20-1
d_call: .
j_call: TRBJ1-5
clone_size: .

cdr3_nt: TGTGCCAGCAGTAGGTCCGGGACCTACGAGCAGTGCTTC
cdr3_aa: CASSRSGTYEQCF
v_call: TRBV12-3/TRBV12-4
d_call: .
j_call: TRBJ2-7
clone_size: .

cdr3_nt: TGTGCCAGCAGCTCGAGTAGTGGGGCGTTTAGGAATGAGCAGTTCTTC
cdr3_aa: CASSSSSGAFRNEQFF
v_call: TRBV11-1
d_call: .
j_call: TRBJ2-1
clone_size: .

cdr3_nt: TGTGCCATCAGTTTACTTTCCCGGTCGAGGAGCTACACCTTC
cdr3_aa: CAISLLSRSRSYTF
v_call: TRBV12-3/TRBV12-4
d_call: .
j_call: TRBJ1-2
clone_size: .

cdr3_nt: TGTGCCATCAGTGAGTCTGAGTGGGAGAGCTCCTACAATGAACAGTTCTTC
cdr3_aa: CAISESEWESSYNEQFF
v_call: TRBV10-3
d_call: .
j_call: TRBJ2-1
clone_size: .

cdr3_nt: TGTGTCAGCAGTCTTCAGGGTCCTGATACGCAGTATTTT
cdr3_aa: CVSSLQGPDTQYF
v_call: TRBV28
d_call: .
j_call: TRBJ2-3
clone_size: .

cdr3_nt: TGTACCTGGAGTGTATCGGCAAGGGCCTCCTACGAGCAGTACTTC
cdr3_aa: CTWSVSARASYEQYF
v_call: TRBV30
d_call: .
j_call: TRBJ2-7
clone_size: .

cdr3_nt: TGCGCCAACAGTAAGCCCCCCTTAGCGTCGGAGCGGGAGACAGATACGCAGTATTTT
cdr3_aa: CANSKPPLASERETDTQYF
v_call: TRBV4-1
d_call: TRBD2
j_call: TRBJ2-3
clone_size: .

cdr3_nt: TGTGACAGCAGCCGGACTAGCGGGATTGACGTGCAGTACTTC
cdr3_aa: CDSSRTSGIDVQYF
v_call: TRBV12-3/TRBV12-4
d_call: TRBD2
j_call: TRBJ2-7
clone_size: .

cdr3_nt: TGTGCCAGCAGCCAAGAAGGGGGTGTTTCCTATGGCAACACCTTC
cdr3_aa: CASSQEGGVSYGNTF
v_call: TRBV4-2
d_call: .
j_call: TRBJ1-2
clone_size: .

cdr3_nt: TGTGCCAGTGGTACCCTAACTGGGGCCAACGTCCTGACTTTC
cdr3_aa: CASGTLTGANVLTF
v_call: TRBV19
d_call: .
j_call: TRBJ2-6
clone_size: .

cdr3_nt: TGCAGCGCATATGGACTAGCGGAAGGGCCCTCCAAGGACAATGAGCAATTCTTC
cdr3_aa: CSAYGLAEGPSKDNEQFF
v_call: TRBV29-1
d_call: TRBD2
j_call: TRBJ2-1
clone_size: .

cdr3_nt: TGTGCCAGCAGAACACGGTACAATAAACAGTTCTTC
cdr3_aa: CASRTRYNKQFF
v_call: TRBV6-1
d_call: .
j_call: TRBJ2-1
clone_size: once

cdr3_nt: TGCGCCAGCAGCTTGGAGGCTAGCGGGGGGGCCCAGTTCTTC
cdr3_aa: CASSLEASGGAQFF
v_call: TRBV5-1
d_call: TRBD2
j_call: TRBJ2-1
clone_size: .

cdr3_nt: TGTGCCAGCAGTTACTCGACGACTCATTTTTCCTACGGGCAGTACTTC
cdr3_aa: CASSYSTTHFSYGQYF
v_call: TRBV6-5
d_call: .
j_call: TRBJ2-7
clone_size: .

cdr3_nt: TGTGCCAGCAGGGGAGGTTACAAAGAGCAGTTCTTC
cdr3_aa: CASRGGYKEQFF
v_call: TRBV28
d_call: .
j_call: TRBJ2-1
clone_size: .

cdr3_nt: TGCAGGGTTCGTAAAGGGGTTGAAGCTTTCTTT
cdr3_aa: CRVRKGVEAFF
v_call: TRBV29-1
d_call: .
j_call: TRBJ1-1
clone_size: .

cdr3_nt: TGTGCCAGCTGCTATACGACTAACTACAATGAGCAGTTCTTC
cdr3_aa: CASCYTTNYNEQFF
v_call: TRBV7-9
d_call: .
j_call: TRBJ2-1
clone_size: .

cdr3_nt: TGTGCCAGCATCTCAAGGGAAGGGGGTAGCGAGCAGTACTTC
cdr3_aa: CASISREGGSEQYF
v_call: TRBV28
d_call: .
j_call: TRBJ2-7
clone_size: many

cdr3_nt: TGTGCCAGCAGTCCCCCTCCAGATAGCGCCGAGCAGTACTTC
cdr3_aa: CASSPPPDSAEQYF
v_call: TRBV28
d_call: .
j_call: TRBJ2-7
clone_size: .

cdr3_nt: TGTGCCAGCAGCATTGGACTAGCACGGGCCAGCTCCTACAATGAGCAGTTCTTC
cdr3_aa: CASSIGLARASSYNEQFF
v_call: TRBV12-3/TRBV12-4
d_call: TRBD2
j_call: TRBJ2-1
clone_size: .

cdr3_nt: TGTGCCAGCAGCCAAGAAGGCGGAAAAACAGATACGCAATATTTT
cdr3_aa: CASSQEGGKTDTQYF
v_call: TRBV4-2
d_call: .
j_call: TRBJ2-3
clone_size: .

cdr3_nt: TGTGCCACCAGCCCCTTTGGACAGGGCCTAGATACGCAGTATTTT
cdr3_aa: CATSPFGQGLDTQYF
v_call: TRBV28
d_call: TRBD1
j_call: TRBJ2-3
clone_size: .

cdr3_nt: TGTGCCAGCAGCTTAGCGAGAGGACAGGGGTCCTCGGTGGGATTAGAGCTGTTTTTT
cdr3_aa: CASSLARGQGSSVGLELFF
v_call: TRBV11-2
d_call: TRBD1
j_call: TRBJ1-4
clone_size: .

cdr3_nt: TGCGCCAGCAACCAAGATCTCTATAGTTCTAATGAAAAACTGTTGTTT
cdr3_aa: CASNQDLYSSNEKLLF
v_call: TRBV4-1
d_call: .
j_call: TRBJ1-4
clone_size: .

cdr3_nt: TGCGCCAACAGCTTGGCCAGAGGGACGGGGGGCTACACCTTC
cdr3_aa: CANSLARGTGGYTF
v_call: TRBV5-1
d_call: .
j_call: TRBJ1-2
clone_size: few

cdr3_nt: TGCGCCAGCAGCTTGGGGACTAGCGGGATCCAAGAGACCCAGTACTTC
cdr3_aa: CASSLGTSGIQETQYF
v_call: TRBV5-1
d_call: TRBD2
j_call: TRBJ2-5
clone_size: many

cdr3_nt: TGCGCCAGCAGCCAAGATCCCGGCCGGCCCCTCCACTTT
cdr3_aa: CASSQDPGRPLHF
v_call: TRBV4-1
d_call: .
j_call: TRBJ1-6
clone_size: many

cdr3_nt: TGTGCCAGCAGCCCGCCCTTGGGGTCCAGTAATGAAAAACTGTTTTTT
cdr3_aa: CASSPPLGSSNEKLFF
v_call: TRBV7-9
d_call: .
j_call: TRBJ1-4
clone_size: many

cdr3_nt: TGTGCCAGCAGCCACCAGAGCTTGAACACTGAAGCTTTCTTT
cdr3_aa: CASSHQSLNTEAFF
v_call: TRBV25-1
d_call: .
j_call: TRBJ1-1
clone_size: .

cdr3_nt: TGTGCCAGCAGCCTGGCCAGGGCAAGCACAGATACGCAGTATTTT
cdr3_aa: CASSLARASTDTQYF
v_call: TRBV5-6
d_call: .
j_call: TRBJ2-3
clone_size: .

cdr3_nt: TGCGCCGGCAGCACCTACGGAGCCCTGAGCGAGACCCAGTACTTC
cdr3_aa: CAGSTYGALSETQYF
v_call: TRBV5-1
d_call: .
j_call: TRBJ2-5
clone_size: .

cdr3_nt: TGTGCCAGCAGTTTAGGGGACCCGGGACTTATTAATCAGCCCCAGCATTTT
cdr3_aa: CASSLGDPGLINQPQHF
v_call: TRBV12-3/TRBV12-4
d_call: .
j_call: TRBJ1-5
clone_size: many

cdr3_nt: TGTGCCAGCACGACAGCCGGGTATAATTCACCCCTCCACTTT
cdr3_aa: CASTTAGYNSPLHF
v_call: TRBV5-4
d_call: .
j_call: TRBJ1-6
clone_size: many

cdr3_nt: TGTGCCAGCAGCATAGGCAAGACAGCCTACAAAAAGCAGTTCTTC
cdr3_aa: CASSIGKTAYKKQFF
v_call: TRBV11-2
d_call: .
j_call: TRBJ2-1
clone_size: .

cdr3_nt: TGTGCCAGCAGCTCCGGGGCCGGCCCCTACGAGCAGTACTTC
cdr3_aa: CASSSGAGPYEQYF
v_call: TRBV5-4
d_call: .
j_call: TRBJ2-7
clone_size: many

cdr3_nt: TGTGCCAGCAGTCCTGGTAAGTCTAGCGGAGCCTACAATGAGCAGTTCTTC
cdr3_aa: CASSPGKSSGAYNEQFF
v_call: TRBV28
d_call: TRBD2
j_call: TRBJ2-1
clone_size: many

cdr3_nt: TGTGCCTGCAGTCCGTCGGCTTACAATGAGCAGTTCTTC
cdr3_aa: CACSPSAYNEQFF
v_call: TRBV11-1
d_call: .
j_call: TRBJ2-1
clone_size: .

cdr3_nt: TGTGCCAGCAACTTGGATGGAGGAATTTCACCCCTCCACTTT
cdr3_aa: CASNLDGGISPLHF
v_call: TRBV12-3/TRBV12-4
d_call: .
j_call: TRBJ1-6
clone_size: .

cdr3_nt: TGCGCCAGCAGCCAACAGGGAGAACACAAGCAGTACTTC
cdr3_aa: CASSQQGEHKQYF
v_call: TRBV4-1
d_call: .
j_call: TRBJ2-7
clone_size: .

cdr3_nt: TGTGCCAGCAGTTTAATGGATAAGCAGTTCTTC
cdr3_aa: CASSLMDKQFF
v_call: TRBV28
d_call: .
j_call: TRBJ2-1
clone_size: .

cdr3_nt: TGTGCCAGCAGCCACCAGGGCTTGAACACTGAAGCTTTCTTT
cdr3_aa: CASSHQGLNTEAFF
v_call: TRBV25-1
d_call: .
j_call: TRBJ1-1
clone_size: few

cdr3_nt: TGTGCCAGCAGTGAAGGGACAGGGCCAGATACGCAGTATTTT
cdr3_aa: CASSEGTGPDTQYF
v_call: TRBV6-1
d_call: TRBD1
j_call: TRBJ2-3
clone_size: many

cdr3_nt: TGTACCAGCAGAAGCGGAACCTCCTACAATGAACAGTTCTTC
cdr3_aa: CTSRSGTSYNEQFF
v_call: TRBV12-3/TRBV12-4
d_call: .
j_call: TRBJ2-1
clone_size: .

cdr3_nt: TGTGCCAGCAGCCTCCTTGAGACGCAGTGTTTT
cdr3_aa: CASSLLETQCF
v_call: TRBV7-9
d_call: .
j_call: TRBJ2-3
clone_size: .

cdr3_nt: TGTGCCAGCAGCAGCGGGAGCGTGTTCTCCTACGAACAGTACTTC
cdr3_aa: CASSSGSVFSYEQYF
v_call: TRBV11-2
d_call: TRBD2
j_call: TRBJ2-7
clone_size: once

cdr3_nt: TGTGCCAGCAGTTTGGGACTAGCGGACATCGGGGAGCTGTTCTTT
cdr3_aa: CASSLGLADIGELFF
v_call: TRBV6-5
d_call: TRBD2
j_call: TRBJ2-2
clone_size: few

cdr3_nt: TGCGGCTCACGAGGGCTAGCGGGCGTCACAGATACGCACTATTTT
cdr3_aa: CGSRGLAGVTDTHYF
v_call: TRBV29-1
d_call: TRBD2
j_call: TRBJ2-3
clone_size: .

cdr3_nt: TGTGCCAGCAGCTCAGGACAGGGGCGAGACACTGAAGCTTTCTTT
cdr3_aa: CASSSGQGRDTEAFF
v_call: TRBV12-3/TRBV12-4
d_call: TRBD1
j_call: TRBJ1-1
clone_size: many

cdr3_nt: TGTGCCAGCAGTGAAGACGGAGGACGAGCCTACGAGCAGTACTTC
cdr3_aa: CASSEDGGRAYEQYF
v_call: TRBV6-1
d_call: .
j_call: TRBJ2-7
clone_size: few

cdr3_nt: TGTGCCAGCACCGTGAACGGGAATGGTACCGGGGAGCTGTTTTTT
cdr3_aa: CASTVNGNGTGELFF
v_call: TRBV7-9
d_call: .
j_call: TRBJ2-2
clone_size: .

cdr3_nt: TGTGCCAGCAGTTACCAGGGTTGGGGAGAGACCCAGTACTTC
cdr3_aa: CASSYQGWGETQYF
v_call: TRBV12-3/TRBV12-4
d_call: .
j_call: TRBJ2-5
clone_size: many